This T cell receptor beta chain was sequenced in a study of shared clonotypes between healthy human individuals (dated by TCRdb to the early 2020s). About the investigation overall: The cohort included a few men and a couple of women between 18 and 49 years of age. Per donor, three plates each were used for CD4 naive and CD4 memory, two for CD8 naive, and one for CD8 memory. To estimate repertoire size and how much clonotypes are shared between individuals, the study performed deep sequencing of blood TCR repertoires from five healthy adults. Different laboratories and diverse techniques were used to prepare libraries and sequence TCR repertoires, to increase sequencing depth and limit assay-specific biases. Leukapheresis yielded between about 0.94 and 10 billion PBMCs per donor.

The paper as a whole reports these results and caveats: Sampling was restricted to blood, and TCR repertoires in tissues likely differ from the TCR repertoires found in blood. Larger estimated clonotype richness was generally found for naive subsets than for memory subsets. Even with the large sequencing depth, rarefaction of the sorted-subset datasets indicated that sequencing was incomplete. Compared with non-shared clonotypes, the clonotypes found in all four sorted-subset donors had higher generation probabilities. Pairwise subsampling indicated that sequencing depth was expected to affect the degree of clonotype sharing among donors. Because the study included a small number of donors, the genetic and exposure-history diversity represented was limited. Roughly 5.2% of naive CD4, around 3.5% of naive CD8, approximately 2.2% of memory CD4, and less than 0.45% of memory CD8 clonotypes were shared across a few donors.

Measured from the cysteine to the phenylalanine, the CDR3 is 14 residues long. The sequence is cut down to CDR3 DNA, 42 bases in frame from base 1. Trimming costs V 6 bases and J 4 bases, and their ends lie 13 bases apart. CDR1 and CDR2 (MNHEY, SMNVEV) derive from the germline V gene (reference sequence). Concerning this clone: The antigen this receptor binds is unknown. The record has no base qualities; no much larger clone is one base away.

Donors were healthy HIV-negative adults with no recently reported acute infections or vaccinations. Every donor was a Caucasian adult residing in Nashville, Tennessee, USA. CD8 memory samples consisted of magnetically selected CD45RO+ cells combined with CCR7-negative CD45RA+ effector memory (TemRA) cells. After blood collection by leukapheresis, PBMCs were isolated using Ficoll-Histopaque density gradient centrifugation and then cryopreserved in the vapor phase of liquid nitrogen. Analytical flow cytometry was used to check the purity and quantity of every magnetically sorted T cell population. Each sorted fraction had its genomic DNA isolated and then quantified by UV absorbance on a Nanodrop 2000c. Using the deep immunoSEQ assay, TCR CDR3 regions were amplified from genomic DNA by multiplex PCR. Extracted genomic DNA from each cell subset was distributed evenly across all wells of several immunoSEQ 96-well plates, and each plate was treated as a replicate. For sorted subsets, 200 to 250 ng of genomic DNA, equivalent to 25,000 to 35,000 T cell genomes, went into each replicate PCR. The purified libraries were quantified using a Qubit 3.0 fluorometer, sized with a Bioanalyzer 2100, and then quantified again using the KAPA Library Quantification kit. A separate single-read 150-cycle Illumina NextSeq 550 flow cell was used to sequence each immunoSEQ 96-well plate. On the study's bioinformatics: Because the immunoSEQ output included only junctional sequences and no quality scores, the filtering could not be the same as the filtering used for full-length reads. Sequences were annotated with PyIR, a Python wrapper for IgBLAST v1.9, using IMGT germline references to assign V/J genes and CDR3. Reads were removed for weak V/J assignments (E-value above 1e-6), missing CDR3, stop codons, out-of-frame junctions, or ambiguous translated residues. V3J clonotypes were defined as sequences sharing the same inferred V gene, J gene, and CDR3 amino acid sequence. To compute the percentage overlap between repertoires, the number of shared unique clonotypes was divided by the size of the smaller repertoire. Repertoire richness was assessed with RTK rarefaction, the Chao1 estimator, and Recon v2.1 estimates of unobserved clonotypes. Generation probabilities were computed with OLGA for all TCRbeta clonotypes obtained by the gDNA method from several donors. The table comes from immuneACCESS by way of TCRdb, which keeps in-frame sequences with V and J called. Part of the clones is missing from these tables; in studies checked, under half for an unresolved V gene and the rest for unknown reasons. That table is the source of V, J and clone size, and D and trimming were worked out from the DNA. This sample comprises 95,000 to 120,000 clones, approximately 70% of them detected only once. Approximately 23% of the sample goes to the ten largest clones.

The chain joins TRBV27 to TRBJ1-3, with the D gene too uncertain to name. This clonotype originated in a woman aged 25 to 45 in good health. The sequenced sample was memory CD8+ T cells sorted from blood. The sample's cell subset or site label is to be understood as: CD45RO+ cells pooled with CCR7-negative TemRA cells. For the CDR3, the sequence is CASSPSELGNTIYF. In nucleotides, the sequence is TGTGCCAGCAGCCCATCCGAACTGGGAAACACCATATATTTT.